The present entry profiles one TCR beta chain with its context. Its matching antigen is unknown. This record comes from a study of siplizumab effects on memory and regulatory T cells. Study-level findings and limits: Apparently more diverse than memory cells, naive T cells also seemed major alloresponse contributors.

The protocol was immunoSEQ multiplex PCR, while the TCRdb copy is restricted to in-frame clones and leaves out a portion. The sample lists 5,500 to 7,500 clones, approximately 60% seen once, with approximately 16% in the top ten. This receptor was identified in a human donor in good health. Input material: effector memory CD8+ T cells sorted from blood. The subset here: unstimulated CD8+ effector memory T cells.

DNA of the CDR3: TGTGCCAGCGAATCGGGGGGGCAAATGATGGAGACCCAGTACTTC. The encoded protein is CASESGGQMMETQYF. The J gene is TRBJ2-5, the V gene TRBV7-9, with TRBD2 identical over 8 bases. In germline, CDR1 is SEHNR, CDR2 FQNEAQ (reference sequence). The CDR3 length is 15 residues. The V segment lost 8 bases and the J segment 5 bases; nucleotides outside the gene matches: 13.